What follows describes a single TCR beta chain. The germline V and J ends were trimmed by 7 bases and 3 bases, with 7 bases remaining between them. This CDR3 spans 11 amino acids. Germline CDR1 MNHNS, CDR2 SASEGT. The sample is drawn from a study of T cell changes during pregnancy in multiple sclerosis. The assay was immunoSEQ multiplex PCR, and TCRdb's table has in-frame clones only and misses some. The sample holds tens of thousands of clones; 85% to 90% are singletons and the top ten take under 5%. The sequencing used CD8+ T cells from peripheral blood mononuclear cells, collected after pregnancy. The sequence derives from a female donor with multiple sclerosis, enrolled in a pregnancy study. The V gene is TRBV6-1, the J gene TRBJ2-7, with D possibly matching TRBD1 (5 bases). The CDR3 coding sequence is TGTGCCAGCATCCAGGGCTACGAGCAGTACTTC. This gives the protein CASIQGYEQYF.